This TCR beta chain was identified during a study of human T cells and chemical hapten exposure. Trimming stripped 0 bases from V and 4 bases from J, with 12 bases between. Germline CDR1 and CDR2: MGHRA and YSYEKL. The CDR3 has 15 residues. This clonotype was seen many times. Time point described: patch test 1, 2 weeks after DPC sensitization. The treatment denotes: therapeutic diphenylcyclopropenone sensitization with weekly scalp DPC. TCRdb passed the RACE reads through MiXCR, listing each CDR3 protein once. This table has some 120,000 distinct CDR3 sequences, about 12% appearing once. The receptor was isolated from a woman aged 45 to 65 with alopecia areata. Some clones in this sample may be carry-over from other donors' samples. The gene calls are TRBV4-1 and TRBJ1-2, with no clear D. This sample comprised whole blood, obtained in connection with sensitization to the hapten diphenylcyclopropenone (DPC). The CDR3 region has the DNA TGCGCCAGCAGCCAAGATGAGGGAGAGAGCTATGGCTACACCTTC. Amino acid sequence: CASSQDEGESYGYTF.